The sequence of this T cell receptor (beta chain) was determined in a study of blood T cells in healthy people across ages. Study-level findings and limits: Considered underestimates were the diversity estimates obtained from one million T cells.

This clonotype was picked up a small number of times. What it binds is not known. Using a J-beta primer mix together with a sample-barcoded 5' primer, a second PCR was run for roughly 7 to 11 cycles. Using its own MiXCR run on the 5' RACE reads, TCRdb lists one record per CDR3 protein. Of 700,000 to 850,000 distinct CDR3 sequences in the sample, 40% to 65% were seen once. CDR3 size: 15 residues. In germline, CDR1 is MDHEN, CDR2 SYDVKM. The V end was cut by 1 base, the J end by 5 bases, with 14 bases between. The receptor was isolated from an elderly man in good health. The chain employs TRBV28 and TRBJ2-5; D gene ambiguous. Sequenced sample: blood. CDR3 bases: TGTGCCAGCAGTTTATCTTGGGCGGCCCGGGAGACCCAGTACTTC. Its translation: CASSLSWAARETQYF.